These 8 T cell receptor beta chains came from one sample sequenced in a study of T cell repertoires in cytomegalovirus infection. The antigens these receptors bind are not known. TCRdb used MiXCR to reprocess the reads, holding one entry per CDR3 protein. The table lists fewer than 1,000,000 distinct CDR3 sequences, approximately 31% of them singletons. The starting material was cultured CD8+ T cells from PBMCs, obtained from culture after CMV antigen stimulation. These receptors were obtained from a human donor in good health (CMV status not recorded). Some clones in this sample may be carry-over from other donors' samples.

This clonotype has just one count. The chain combines TRBV7-2 with TRBJ2-2, with D perhaps TRBD2 (7 bases). V was shortened by 5 bases and J by 4 bases, with 20 bases between the two germline ends. The CDR3 is 17 amino acids. Germline loops: CDR1 SGHTA, CDR2 FQGNSA. This CDR3 reads CASSPRLGGDFTGELFF. The CDR3 DNA follows: TGTGCCAGCAGCCCCAGACTAGGGGGGGATTTCACCGGGGAGCTGTTTTTT.

J is TRBJ2-7 and V is TRBV5-5; no firm D call. The germline V gene has CDR1 SGHKS and CDR2 YYEKEE (reference sequence). The CDR3 runs 12 residues. V lost 4 bases and J 7 bases, leaving 12 bases between the germline ends. CDR3 sequence (DNA): TGTGCCAGCAGCCTTAACATGGCAGAGCAGTACGTC. Translated, it gives CASSLNMAEQYV.

This sequence joins TRBV7-6 and TRBJ2-5; D unclear. V was cut by 2 bases and J by 2 bases, with 12 bases left in between. From germline, CDR1 is SGHVS and CDR2 FNYEAQ. The CDR3 runs to 15 residues. This CDR3 reads CASSLILTQQETQYF. DNA of the CDR3: TGTGCCAGCAGCTTAATCCTTACACAACAAGAGACCCAGTACTTC.

This clonotype occurred a few times. The chain links TRBV12-3 or TRBV12-4 to TRBJ2-7, with TRBD2 matching over 8 bases. Germline trimming cut 5 bases from V and 4 bases from J; bases unmatched to any gene: 10. There are 15 residues in the CDR3. Here the CDR3 DNA reads TGTGCCAGCAGTCCCAGCGGGGGCCGAATGTACGAGCAGTACTTC. This sequence encodes CASSPSGGRMYEQYF.

This clonotype was recorded only once. The V gene is TRBV5-4, the J gene TRBJ2-7; D is unclear. Germline CDR1 SGHNT, CDR2 YYREEE (reference sequence). Trimming cost V 3 bases and J 0 bases, with 16 bases left between them. The CDR3 loop spans 16 amino acids. The CDR3 protein is CASSWNKDGFSYEQYF. CDR3 nucleotides: TGTGCCAGCAGCTGGAATAAGGACGGATTCTCCTACGAGCAGTACTTC.

The V call is TRBV23-1, the J call TRBJ2-4; a possible D gene is TRBD2 (5 bases). TRBV23-1 is placed among ORFs of uncertain function. CDR3 length: 16 amino acids. With 2 bases removed from V and 2 bases from J, the gap between germline ends came to 13 bases. DNA of the CDR3: TGCGCCAGCAGTCAAGGGCGCGGACTGACCAAAAACATTCAGTACTTC. Protein sequence: CASSQGRGLTKNIQYF.

This chain uses TRBV5-6 with TRBJ2-7; a possible D gene is TRBD1 (6 bases). Trimming took off 1 base at V and 6 bases at J, with 11 bases between the two ends. This CDR3 is 13 amino acids long. Per the germline V gene, CDR1 is SGHDT and CDR2 is YYEEEE. As DNA, the CDR3 is TGTGCCAGCAGCTTGACCAGGGGTACCGAGCAGTACGTC. It yields the protein CASSLTRGTEQYV.

The genes are TRBV4-1 and TRBJ1-2, with a possible D match to TRBD1 (5 bases). This CDR3 is built from 14 residues. Trimming left V 1 base short and J 8 bases short, with 14 bases between. CDR1 MGHRA and CDR2 YSYEKL come from the germline V gene. The CDR3 loop is CASSQGLLREGYTF. Written as DNA, the CDR3 is TGCGCCAGCAGCCAAGGACTCCTCAGGGAGGGCTACACCTTC.